The 26 T cell receptor beta chains given below trace back to one sample, sequenced in a study of post-analysis software for immune sequencing data. Their target antigens are unknown. Unique molecular identifiers featured in each of the TCR beta cDNA libraries. TCRdb ran MiXCR on the PCR reads and lists one entry per CDR3 protein. This sample carries more than 450,000 distinct CDR3 sequences, roughly 34% of them seen once, and the ten largest clones take 4.5% to 7.5%. Study-wide points: Among about 5 TRBV segments more frequent in patients than controls were TRBV5-6, TRBV5-1 and TRBV20-1.

Sample: blood. These receptors were collected from a girl between 2 and 17 years old with multiple sclerosis.

This clonotype was observed many times. The rearrangement joins TRBV6-5 to TRBJ1-2, with D maybe TRBD1 (6 bases). The germline V gene encodes CDR1 MNHEY and CDR2 SVGAGI. V lost 8 bases, J lost 6 bases, and 10 bases lay in between. The CDR3 is 11 residues long. DNA for the CDR3: TGTGCCAGCCTCACAGGGAATGGCTACACCTTC. Protein product: CASLTGNGYTF.

The rearrangement links TRBV29-1 to TRBJ2-1; a weak D match, TRBD1 (6 bases). CDR1 and CDR2 from the germline V gene are SQVTM and ANQGSEA. CDR3 length: 13 amino acids. V lost 6 bases, J lost 2 bases, and 11 bases lay in between. The CDR3 DNA follows: TGCAGCGTGGTTGGACAGACCTACAATGAGCAGTTCTTC. Its translation is CSVVGQTYNEQFF.

This clonotype was recorded many times. V and J are TRBV13 and TRBJ2-5; unclear D gene. The CDR3 has 14 residues. Trimming took off 2 bases at V and 1 base at J, with 8 bases between the two ends. CDR1 PRHDT and CDR2 FYEKMQ come from the germline V gene (reference sequence). The CDR3 nucleotides read TGTGCCAGCAGCTTACGGTCGAGCCAAGAGACCCAGTACTTC. Protein product: CASSLRSSQETQYF.

This chain connects TRBV10-3 to TRBJ1-1, with D tentatively TRBD1 (6 bases). V gave up 5 bases and J gave up 0 bases, with 13 bases separating them. CDR1 and CDR2 from the germline V gene are ENHRY and SYGVKD. This CDR3 spans 15 amino acids. For the CDR3, the DNA is TGTGCCATCAGTCAAGGGGGGATTCTGAACACTGAAGCTTTCTTT. Translated, it gives CAISQGGILNTEAFF.

V gene TRBV11-2 combines with J gene TRBJ2-3, with a tentative D call TRBD2 (5 bases). This CDR3 has 14 amino acids. In germline, CDR1 is SGHAT, CDR2 FQNNGV. With 5 bases removed from V and 4 bases from J, the gap between germline ends came to 13 bases. The CDR3 bases are TGTGCCAGCAGCCGGACTTCGACCCCAGATACGCAGTATTTT. Translating it yields CASSRTSTPDTQYF. Drawing the rest from reference TRBV11-2 and TRBJ2-3, the complete variable domain is EAGVAQSPRYKIIEKRQSVAFWCNPISGHATLYWYQQILGQGPKLLIQFQNNGVVDDSQLPKDRFSAERLKGVDSTLKIQPAKLEDSAVYLCASSRTSTPDTQYFGPGTRLTVL.

The chain recombines TRBV7-9 with TRBJ2-7, with 10 bases fitting TRBD2. The germline gives CDR1 SEHNR, CDR2 FQNEAQ (reference sequence). This CDR3 has 15 amino acids. Trimming at V came to 5 bases and at J to 0 bases, leaving 4 bases not matched to a gene. The CDR3 nucleotides read TGTGCCAGCAGCCGAGCGGGGGGGAGCTCCTACGAGCAGTACTTC. Protein product: CASSRAGGSSYEQYF.

This chain uses TRBV27 with TRBJ2-5; maybe TRBD2 (6 bases). Germline loops: CDR1 MNHEY, CDR2 SMNVEV (reference sequence). The CDR3 is made up of 15 amino acids. V dropped 2 bases and J dropped 3 bases, with 13 bases sitting between them. The DNA of the CDR3 is TGTGCCAGCAGTTTAACGGGGCGGGGAAAAGAGACCCAGTACTTC. Translation gives CASSLTGRGKETQYF.

In its sample, this clonotype was seen a few times. CDR3 residues: CASSPDGGVETQYF. Here the CDR3 DNA reads TGTGCCAGCAGCCCCGATGGGGGCGTGGAGACCCAGTACTTC. This chain connects TRBV13 to TRBJ2-5; a weak D match, TRBD1 (6 bases). The germline gives CDR1 PRHDT, CDR2 FYEKMQ (reference sequence). The CDR3 spans 14 residues. V was pared by 5 bases and J by 5 bases, with 15 bases between.

The chain employs TRBV12-3 or TRBV12-4 and TRBJ2-1; the D is unclear. The length of the CDR3 is 12 residues. V gave up 5 bases and J gave up 8 bases, with 10 bases separating them. CDR3 bases: TGTGCCAGCAGTGAGTTTTCCTATGAGCAGTTCTTC. It codes for CASSEFSYEQFF.

The chain carries TRBV7-9 and TRBJ2-6, with D uncertain. In germline, CDR1 is SEHNR, CDR2 FQNEAQ (reference sequence). This CDR3 is built from 16 residues. The V end was cut by 4 bases, the J end by 1 base, with 11 bases between. CDR3 amino acids: CASSYTGDSGANVLTF. As DNA, the CDR3 is TGTGCCAGCAGCTATACTGGGGATTCTGGGGCCAACGTCCTGACTTTC.

V usage is TRBV7-8 and J usage is TRBJ1-5; TRBD1 might be the D (5 bases). Trimming took 1 base from V and 0 from J, leaving 10 bases between them. This CDR3 is 16 amino acids long. Germline V lookup: CDR1 SGHVS, CDR2 FQNEAQ. DNA of the CDR3: TGTGCCAGCAGCTTAGTAGGGGTGAATAGCAATCAGCCCCAGCATTTT. Encoded protein: CASSLVGVNSNQPQHF. The full variable domain, its missing parts supplied by reference TRBV7-8 and TRBJ1-5, is GAGVSQSPRYKVAKRGQDVALRCDPISGHVSLFWYQQALGQGPEFLTYFQNEAQLDKSGLPSDRFFAERPEGSVSTLKIQRTQQEDSAVYLCASSLVGVNSNQPQHFGDGTRLSIL.

Points on this clonotype: This may arise from a read error, as a much more abundant clone is one base away. The chain recombines TRBV28 with TRBJ2-7; D uncertain. The end of the DNA fits TRBJ2-5 better, so the J call may be wrong. CDR3 length: 13 amino acids. Germline-derived CDR1 and CDR2 are MDHEN and SYDVKM. The CDR3: CASSSSCSETQYF. As DNA, the CDR3 is TGTGCCAGCAGTTCGAGTTGTAGTGAGACCCAGTACTTC.

This clonotype was recorded at least ten times. The chain has TRBV20-1 and TRBJ1-2; 7 nucleotides agree with TRBD1. The germline gives CDR1 DFQATT, CDR2 SNEGSKA (reference sequence). V lost 4 bases, J lost 8 bases, and 13 bases stayed unmatched. This CDR3 has 14 amino acids. The DNA of the CDR3 is TGCAGTGCTAACACCAGACAGGGCGGGTGGGGCTACACCTTC. This gives the protein CSANTRQGGWGYTF.

The chain joins TRBV11-2 to TRBJ2-5; D perhaps matches TRBD2 (5 bases). This CDR3 spans 15 amino acids. Germline loops: CDR1 SGHAT, CDR2 FQNNGV. V lost 3 bases, J lost 2 bases, and 13 bases lay in between. The CDR3 nucleotides are TGTGCCAGCAGCTTCACGGCGGGCCCTCAAGAGACCCAGTACTTC. It yields the protein CASSFTAGPQETQYF.

This clonotype showed up just a few times. The chain uses TRBV12-3 or TRBV12-4 and TRBJ1-6, with 7 bases matching TRBD1. The CDR3 length is 16 residues. Trimming removed 5 bases from V and 5 bases from J; junction bases left unmatched: 9. CDR3 sequence reads: CASSKDRAENNSPLHF. The DNA of the CDR3 is TGTGCCAGCAGTAAAGACAGGGCGGAGAATAATTCACCCCTCCACTTT.

The chain combines TRBV20-1 with TRBJ2-3, with D uncertain. Trimming removed 3 bases from V and 2 bases from J, with 12 bases in between. Germline CDR1 reads DFQATT; CDR2 reads SNEGSKA (reference sequence). The CDR3 runs to 14 residues. DNA for the CDR3: TGCAGTGCTAGGGTGACGGATTTCACAGATACGCAGTATTTT. This sequence encodes CSARVTDFTDTQYF.

In this sample, this clonotype turned up a few times. The V gene is TRBV5-6, the J gene TRBJ1-2; 9 bases are a match to TRBD1. The CDR3 length is 15 residues. Germline V gene lookup returns CDR1 SGHDT and CDR2 YYEEEE. Unmatched junction bases numbered 10, after V lost 3 bases and J lost 7 bases. The CDR3 region is CASSSGTGRVGGYTF. The CDR3 DNA sequence: TGTGCCAGCAGCTCAGGGACAGGGCGCGTAGGTGGCTACACCTTC.

The chain couples TRBV7-9 to TRBJ1-5; TRBD1 agrees at 11 bases. The CDR3 totals 17 residues. The germline V gene encodes CDR1 SEHNR and CDR2 FQNEAQ (reference sequence). After removal of 5 bases from V and 4 bases from J, the junction contained 10 bases not matched to a gene. The CDR3 region has the DNA TGTGCCAGCAGCGCCGTCATCGGGACAGGGGGAAATCAGCCCCAGCATTTT. This gives the protein CASSAVIGTGGNQPQHF.

This clonotype was seen only a few times. V usage is TRBV11-2 and J usage is TRBJ2-5; 7 nucleotides line up with TRBD2. Trimming at V came to 5 bases and at J to 1 base, leaving 10 bases not matched to a gene. Germline-derived CDR1 and CDR2 are SGHAT and FQNNGV. This CDR3 spans 16 amino acids. DNA for the CDR3: TGTGCCAGCAGCCGCATTGGGCTAGCGGTCCAAGAGACCCAGTACTTC. Protein product: CASSRIGLAVQETQYF.

The chain joins TRBV15 to TRBJ2-5; D tentatively fits TRBD1 or TRBD2 (5 bases each). V shed 4 bases and J shed 0 bases, with 12 bases lying between them. This CDR3 region has 15 residues. Germline CDR1 is LNHNV and CDR2 is YYDKDF (reference sequence). CDR3 in DNA: TGTGCCACCAGCAAAGCGAGGGGACACCAAGAGACCCAGTACTTC. It specifies CATSKARGHQETQYF.

Points on this clonotype: The junction does not match germline at one end; this may be a read error. The rearrangement joins TRBV27 to TRBJ2-7, with a possible D match to TRBD1 (6 bases). CDR1 is MNHEY, CDR2 SMNVEV, per germline (reference sequence). This CDR3 contains 14 residues. The chain's CDR3 is CAGSLSRGNYEQYF. The DNA for the CDR3 is TGTGCCGGCAGTTTGTCCAGGGGAAACTACGAGCAGTACTTC.

This clonotype was seen only a few times. In nucleotides, the CDR3 is TGTGCCAGCAGCGTGAGACTAGCGGCGGATACGCAGTATTTT. Protein product: CASSVRLAADTQYF. V usage is TRBV9 and J usage is TRBJ2-3, with 9 bases identical to TRBD2. Germline values: CDR1 SGDLS, CDR2 YYNGEE. The CDR3 loop spans 14 amino acids. V trimming: 2 bases; J trimming: 6 bases; junction bases outside the gene matches: 4.

This chain uses TRBV6-2 or TRBV6-3 with TRBJ2-7; D is unclear. This CDR3 contains 14 residues. CDR1 is MNHEY, CDR2 SVGEGT, per germline. With 4 bases removed from V and 0 bases from J, the gap between germline ends came to 10 bases. The CDR3 nucleotides read TGTGCCAGCAGTTCAAAAGTATACTCCTACGAGCAGTACTTC. This gives the protein CASSSKVYSYEQYF.

This clonotype was seen many times. V is TRBV20-1 and J is TRBJ2-5; D may be TRBD1 (7 bases). The CDR3 loop spans 12 amino acids. CDR1 is DFQATT, CDR2 SNEGSKA, per germline (reference sequence). V lost 3 bases, J lost 5 bases, and 10 bases lay in between. CDR3 coding DNA: TGCAGTGCTAGTCCAGGGGGGGAGACCCAGTACTTC. It specifies CSASPGGETQYF.

This clonotype was counted only a few times. The rearrangement joins TRBV5-1 to TRBJ2-3; 8 bases are shared with TRBD2. The CDR3 is 15 amino acids. Germline assignment: CDR1 SGHRS and CDR2 YFSETQ. V was clipped by 2 bases and J by 3 bases; unmatched bases: 5. The CDR3 DNA is TGCGCCAGCAGCTTACGGGGGGGCCGAACAGATACGCAGTATTTT. This codes for CASSLRGGRTDTQYF.

There are a few counts of this clonotype. This sequence joins TRBV6-1 and TRBJ2-3; TRBD2 agrees at 7 bases. In germline, CDR1 is MNHNS, CDR2 SASEGT. CDR3 length: 14 residues. After removal of 2 bases from V and 6 bases from J, the junction contained 5 bases not matched to a gene. The CDR3 loop reads CASSELAGGDTQYF. The CDR3 DNA is TGTGCCAGCAGTGAACTAGCCGGGGGGGATACGCAGTATTTT.